Sequencing of this T cell receptor beta chain was carried out in a study of cytomegalovirus exposure and HLA in healthy donors. Study information: Across some 400 genotyped donors, 81% landed in the Caucasian-associated ancestry cluster. General observations from the study: A further, later analysis showed that HLA-associated TCR beta chains (compared with equally common others) were more clonally expanded. Later analysis demonstrated an association between a missense DCLRE1C variant and TCR beta V- and J-gene trimming.

Healthy donors of bone marrow made up the group. A multiplex PCR was run with 60 Vbeta primers and 13 Jbeta primers. Sequenced by immunoSEQ multiplex PCR; TCRdb stores in-frame clones only, minus some. This table holds about 180,000 clones, approximately 80% found once. This clone was recorded a few times. The antigen is unknown. The germline CDR1 and CDR2 sequences are SGHVS and FNYEAQ. This CDR3 spans 16 amino acids. Sequencing was carried out using PBMCs. This receptor was obtained from a man aged 25-45 years in good health and CMV-seropositive. The chain employs TRBV7-6 and TRBJ2-5; 8 nucleotides line up with TRBD2. Matching the DNA end better, TRBJ2-7 makes the J call doubtful. This chain's CDR3 is CASSLGPAGATYEQYF. CDR3 coding DNA: TGTGCCAGCAGCTTAGGTCCAGCGGGGGCCACCTACGAGCAGTACTTC.